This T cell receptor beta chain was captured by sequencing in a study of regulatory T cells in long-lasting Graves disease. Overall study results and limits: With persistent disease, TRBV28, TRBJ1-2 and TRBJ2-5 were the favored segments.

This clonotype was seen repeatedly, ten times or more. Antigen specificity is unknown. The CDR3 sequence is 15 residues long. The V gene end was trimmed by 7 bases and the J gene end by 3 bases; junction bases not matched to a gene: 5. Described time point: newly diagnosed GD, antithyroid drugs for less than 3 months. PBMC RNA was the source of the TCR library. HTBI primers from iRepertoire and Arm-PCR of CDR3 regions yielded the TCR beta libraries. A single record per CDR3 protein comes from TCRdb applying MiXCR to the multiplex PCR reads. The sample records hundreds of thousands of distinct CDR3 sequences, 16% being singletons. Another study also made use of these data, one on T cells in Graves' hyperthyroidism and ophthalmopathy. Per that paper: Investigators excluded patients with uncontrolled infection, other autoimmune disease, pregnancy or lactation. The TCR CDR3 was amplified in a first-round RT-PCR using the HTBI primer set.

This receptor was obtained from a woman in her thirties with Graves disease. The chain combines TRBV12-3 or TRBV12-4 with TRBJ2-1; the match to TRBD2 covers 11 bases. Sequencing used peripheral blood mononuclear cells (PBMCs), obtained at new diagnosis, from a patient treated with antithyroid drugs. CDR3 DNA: TGTGCCAGCACCAAAACTAGCGGGGGCTACAATGAGCAGTTCTTC. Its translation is CASTKTSGGYNEQFF.